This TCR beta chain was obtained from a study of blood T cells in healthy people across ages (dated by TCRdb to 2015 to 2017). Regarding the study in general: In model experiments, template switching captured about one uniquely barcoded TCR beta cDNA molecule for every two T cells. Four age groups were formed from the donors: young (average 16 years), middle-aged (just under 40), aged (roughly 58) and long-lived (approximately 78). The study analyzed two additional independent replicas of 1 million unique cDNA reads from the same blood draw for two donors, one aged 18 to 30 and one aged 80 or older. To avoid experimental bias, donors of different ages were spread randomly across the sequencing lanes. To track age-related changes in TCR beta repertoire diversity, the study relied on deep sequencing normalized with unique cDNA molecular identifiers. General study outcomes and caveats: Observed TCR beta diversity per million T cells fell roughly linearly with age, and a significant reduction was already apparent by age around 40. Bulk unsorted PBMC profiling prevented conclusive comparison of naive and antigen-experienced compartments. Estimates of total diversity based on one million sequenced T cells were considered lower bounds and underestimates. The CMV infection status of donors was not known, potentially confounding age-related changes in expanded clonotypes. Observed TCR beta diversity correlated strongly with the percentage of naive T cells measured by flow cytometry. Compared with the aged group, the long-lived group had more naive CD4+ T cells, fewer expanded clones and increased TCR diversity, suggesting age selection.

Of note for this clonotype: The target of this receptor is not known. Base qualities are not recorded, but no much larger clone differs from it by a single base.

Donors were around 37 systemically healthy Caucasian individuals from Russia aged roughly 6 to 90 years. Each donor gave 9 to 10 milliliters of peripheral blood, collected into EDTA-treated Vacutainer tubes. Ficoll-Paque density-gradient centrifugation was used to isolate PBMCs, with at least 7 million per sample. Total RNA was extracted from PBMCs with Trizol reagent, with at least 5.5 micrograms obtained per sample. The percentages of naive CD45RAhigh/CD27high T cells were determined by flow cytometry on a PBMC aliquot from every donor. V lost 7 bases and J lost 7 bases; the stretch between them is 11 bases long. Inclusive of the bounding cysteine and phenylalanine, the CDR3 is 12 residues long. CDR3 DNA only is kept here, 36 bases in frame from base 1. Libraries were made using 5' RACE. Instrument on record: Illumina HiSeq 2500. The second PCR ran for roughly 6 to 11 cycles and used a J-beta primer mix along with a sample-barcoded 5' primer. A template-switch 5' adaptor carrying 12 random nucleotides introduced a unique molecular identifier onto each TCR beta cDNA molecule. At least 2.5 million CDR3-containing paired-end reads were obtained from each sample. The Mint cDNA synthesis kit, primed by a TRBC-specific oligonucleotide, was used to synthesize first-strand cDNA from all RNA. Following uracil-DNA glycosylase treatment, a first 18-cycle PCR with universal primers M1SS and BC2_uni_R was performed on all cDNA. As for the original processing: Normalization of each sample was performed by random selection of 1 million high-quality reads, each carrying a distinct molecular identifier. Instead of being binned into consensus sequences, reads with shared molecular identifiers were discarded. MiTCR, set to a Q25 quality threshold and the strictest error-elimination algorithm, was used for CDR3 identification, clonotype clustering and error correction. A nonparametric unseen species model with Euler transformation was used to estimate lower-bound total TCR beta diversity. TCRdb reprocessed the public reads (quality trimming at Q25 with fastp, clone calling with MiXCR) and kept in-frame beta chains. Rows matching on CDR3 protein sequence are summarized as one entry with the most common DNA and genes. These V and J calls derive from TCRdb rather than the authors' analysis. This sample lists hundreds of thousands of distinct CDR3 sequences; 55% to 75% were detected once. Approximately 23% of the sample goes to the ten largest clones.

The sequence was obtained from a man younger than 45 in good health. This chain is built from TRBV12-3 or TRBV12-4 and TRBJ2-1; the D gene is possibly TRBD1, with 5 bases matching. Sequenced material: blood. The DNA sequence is TGTGCCAGCAACCTAGGGGTTAATGAGCAGTTCTTC. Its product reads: CASNLGVNEQFF.